Shown below are 14 T cell receptor beta chains from a single sample sequenced in a study of human T cells and chemical hapten exposure (dated by TCRdb to about 2021). Libraries were prepared through RACE. Sequencing took place on a NextSeq 500. TCRdb reprocessed the public reads (quality trimming at Q25 with fastp, clone calling with MiXCR) and kept in-frame beta chains. Here each entry gathers all rows of one CDR3 protein and keeps the most common genes and DNA. Counted in this sample were 90,000 to 110,000 distinct CDR3 sequences; under 40% of them appeared once. In total, the top ten clones hold around 2.7% of the sample. The label giving this sample's time point can be read as: patch test 3, about 24 weeks after DPC sensitization. Reading the label with the study, this specimen's treatment or condition is: therapeutic diphenylcyclopropenone sensitization with weekly scalp DPC. The sequencing here drew on whole blood, taken in connection with sensitization to the hapten diphenylcyclopropenone (DPC). Receptor source: a man aged 35 to 55 with alopecia areata. Some clones in this sample may be carry-over from other donors' samples.

This clonotype was detected a few times. This chain links TRBV29-1 with TRBJ1-3, with 7 positions matching TRBD1. Germline CDR1 reads SQVTM; CDR2 reads ANQGSEA. The CDR3 spans 13 residues. J was trimmed by 2 bases and V by 6 bases; bases with no gene match: 4. CDR3: CSVGGTAGNTIYF. In DNA form, the CDR3 reads TGCAGCGTGGGAGGGACAGCTGGAAACACCATATATTTT.

The chain combines TRBV6-6 with TRBJ1-1; TRBD1 agrees at 7 bases. The germline V gene encodes CDR1 MNHNY and CDR2 SVGAGI (reference sequence). Trimming took 10 bases from V and 3 from J; bases not matched to a gene: 14. This CDR3 has 15 residues. The CDR3 loop is CATQDRQRSHTEAFF. The CDR3 region has the DNA TGTGCCACACAGGACAGGCAGAGATCGCACACTGAAGCTTTCTTT.

A note on this clonotype: One end of the junction fails to match germline, which may point to a read error. The chain has TRBV5-4 and TRBJ2-2, with D perhaps matching TRBD2 (5 bases). The germline CDR1 and CDR2 sequences are SGHNT and YYREEE (reference sequence). CDR3 length equals 14 residues. CDR3 loop: CASSLYGNAGELFF. The CDR3 nucleotides are TGTGCCAGCAGCTTGTACGGGAACGCCGGGGAGCTGTTTTTT.

There are a few counts of this clonotype. The chain employs TRBV6-2 or TRBV6-3 and TRBJ2-1; D is uncertain. This CDR3 spans 12 amino acids. V was shortened by 2 bases and J by 6 bases, with 5 bases between the two germline ends. Germline V gene data show CDR1 as MNHEY and CDR2 as SVGEGT. The CDR3, as DNA: TGTGCCAGCAGTTACGGGGTCAATGAGCAGTTCTTC. Encoded protein: CASSYGVNEQFF.

The chain links TRBV28 to TRBJ2-1; D is undetermined. The CDR3 is made up of 13 amino acids. V lost 9 bases and J 0 bases, leaving 9 bases between the germline ends. Germline values: CDR1 MDHEN, CDR2 SYDVKM. The CDR3 protein is CASSKYSYNEQFF. The CDR3 DNA follows: TGTGCCAGTTCGAAATACTCCTACAATGAGCAGTTCTTC.

There are a few counts of this clonotype. This chain connects TRBV4-3 to TRBJ2-3, with TRBD2 matching 12 bases. V lost 4 bases, J lost 0 bases, and 5 bases stayed unmatched. The CDR3 sequence is 17 residues long. In germline, CDR1 is LGHNA, CDR2 YSLEER. The chain's CDR3 is CASSPFLAGGSTDTQYF. The CDR3 nucleotides read TGCGCCAGCAGCCCATTCCTAGCGGGAGGGAGCACAGATACGCAGTATTTT.

V gene TRBV3-1 combines with J gene TRBJ2-3, with D unresolved. Germline loops: CDR1 LGHDT, CDR2 YNNKEL (reference sequence). The CDR3 is 15 residues long. The ends were cut back, 0 bases at V and 4 bases at J, with 11 bases in the middle. In DNA form, the CDR3 reads TGTGCCAGCAGCCAAGATCTAGTGGGCTCAGATACGCAGTATTTT. As protein: CASSQDLVGSDTQYF.

This clonotype was picked up a small number of times. V usage is TRBV5-1 and J usage is TRBJ2-3, with D unclear. This CDR3 is 14 amino acids long. Germline CDR1 reads SGHRS; CDR2 reads YFSETQ. The ends were cut back, 1 base at V and 0 bases at J, with 6 bases in the middle. In DNA form, the CDR3 reads TGCGCCAGCAGCTTGTCAGCCAGCACAGATACGCAGTATTTT. Encoded protein: CASSLSASTDTQYF.

This clonotype showed up just a few times. The chain combines TRBV28 with TRBJ2-7; 8 bases are a match to TRBD1. The CDR3 length is 14 residues. V gave up 4 bases and J gave up 3 bases; unmatched junction bases: 5. The germline V gene has CDR1 MDHEN and CDR2 SYDVKM. In DNA form, the CDR3 reads TGTGCCAGCAGTTCCCCCGGACAGGGCTACGAGCAGTACTTC. Protein product: CASSSPGQGYEQYF.

The chain joins TRBV28 to TRBJ2-1, with 7 bases matching TRBD1. Per germline, CDR1 MDHEN and CDR2 SYDVKM. This CDR3 spans 11 amino acids. J gave up 9 bases and V 4 bases, and 0 bases lay outside the gene matches. The CDR3 here is CASSYRGEQFF. The CDR3 nucleotides are TGTGCCAGCAGTTACAGGGGTGAGCAGTTCTTC.

The V gene is TRBV3-1, the J gene TRBJ2-3; D may be TRBD1 or TRBD2 (5 bases each). Germline V gene sequence: CDR1 LGHDT, CDR2 YNNKEL (reference sequence). The length of the CDR3 is 17 residues. The V gene lost 1 base and the J gene lost 3 bases, with 17 bases spanning the gap. CDR3 bases: TGTGCCAGCAGCCAAGGCGGATGGTGGGACGGGACAGATACGCAGTATTTT. Protein: CASSQGGWWDGTDTQYF.

The chain combines TRBV9 with TRBJ1-2; no clear D gene. The CDR3 has 15 residues. V shed 3 bases and J shed 2 bases, with 14 bases lying between them. CDR1 is SGDLS and CDR2 is YYNGEE in the germline V gene. The CDR3 bases are TGTGCCAGCAGCGAGGCCCCCTCCCAGAACTATGGCTACACCTTC. This gives the protein CASSEAPSQNYGYTF.

This clonotype turned up a few times. The chain has TRBV13 and TRBJ2-5; D call uncertain. V was trimmed by 0 bases and J by 2 bases, leaving 19 bases between them. The CDR3 length is 18 residues. The V gene's germline CDR1 is PRHDT and CDR2 FYEKMQ (reference sequence). CDR3 in amino acids: CASSLGFQRRVGQETQYF. DNA for the CDR3: TGTGCCAGCAGCTTAGGCTTTCAGAGACGGGTTGGGCAAGAGACCCAGTACTTC.

The rearrangement links TRBV6-7 to TRBJ2-7; 10 nucleotides agree with TRBD2. TRBV6-7 is noted as an ORF with a role that remains uncertain. This CDR3 has 20 residues. The ends lost 6 bases at V and 0 bases at J; junction bases unmatched: 20. The CDR3 reads CASSPPVVLAGEICSYEQYV. The CDR3 nucleotides read TGTGCCAGCAGCCCCCCTGTAGTGCTAGCGGGAGAAATTTGCTCCTACGAGCAGTACGTC.